This TCR beta chain was observed in a study of post-analysis software for immune sequencing data. For the study at large: Patients with relapsing-remitting, secondary progressive and progressive-relapsing multiple sclerosis courses were all represented.

cDNA libraries for TCR beta contained unique molecular identifiers. MiXCR, applied by TCRdb to the PCR reads, yields one record per CDR3 protein. This table has fewer than 550,000 distinct CDR3 sequences, less than 40% appearing once. About this clonotype: Its antigen is undetermined.

Study outcomes and limitations: Controls significantly exceeded multiple sclerosis patients in normalized Chao1 diversity. Controls showed lower frequencies than patients for 4 or 5 TRBV segments, and TRBV5-6, TRBV5-1 and TRBV20-1 were among these.

There are 14 residues in the CDR3. Germline CDR1 and CDR2: DFQATT and SNEGSKA (reference sequence). Trimming removed 0 bases from V and 4 bases from J, with 12 bases in between. The sequenced material came from blood. This TCR was recovered from a girl aged 2-17 years with multiple sclerosis. V gene TRBV20-1 combines with J gene TRBJ1-2; D call uncertain. The CDR3 loop is CSARDLTAAYGYTF. The CDR3 nucleotides are TGCAGTGCTAGAGATTTGACGGCGGCCTATGGCTACACCTTC.